The present T cell receptor beta chain was sequenced within a study of T cell clonotyping in hematopoietic cell transplantation. Study-wide context: Recipient samples before transplant were obtained post-cytoreduction. Study results and caveats: Few recipient clonotypes overlapped donors; over 95% were de novo at given depth. Broader posttransplant TCR repertoire diversity was predicted by graft donor and pretransplant recipient Inverse Simpson Index values. After transplant, recipient diversity fell while pathologically expanded clonotypes grew through day 180.

Sequenced by immunoSEQ multiplex PCR; TCRdb stores in-frame clones only, minus some. The sample yields about 13,000 clones, approximately 83% seen once. A word on this clone: What it recognizes is unknown.

Stated time point: recipient sample about 28 days before transplant, after cytoreduction. Germline CDR1 reads LGHNA; CDR2 reads YSLEER. This CDR3 comprises 14 residues. Unmatched junction bases numbered 4, after V lost 0 bases and J lost 9 bases. This sequence was found in a man in his fifties or sixties with acute myeloid leukemia. Some clones in this sample may be carry-over from other donors' samples. This chain connects TRBV4-3 to TRBJ2-3; TRBD2 agrees at 9 bases. This specimen consisted of peripheral blood mononuclear cells, obtained before stem cell transplant. CDR3 DNA sequence: TGCGCCAGCAGCCAAGAGAATAGCGGGGGAACGCAGTATTTT. Translating it yields CASSQENSGGTQYF.